The rows below give T cell receptor beta chains drawn from one sample of a study of blood T cell repertoires in COVID-19. Only in-frame clones appear in the TCRdb table, and some are missing; sequencing was by immunoSEQ multiplex PCR. The sample lists a few hundred thousand clones; roughly 85% were seen once. Sequencing used peripheral blood. The receptor set was obtained from a human donor in a cohort sampled during active COVID-19. Each CDR3 is given with its conserved first and last residue. The D gene is left open where the match is weak. Size is omitted from some rows. Given values are once, few, many or a class for expanded clones.

clone_size: -
j_call: TRBJ1-5
d_call: TRBD1
v_call: TRBV10-2
cdr3_nt: TGCGCCAGCACCCCGGGACAGAGAAGATATAGCAATCAGCCCCAGCATTTT
cdr3_aa: CASTPGQRRYSNQPQHF

clone_size: -
j_call: TRBJ1-1
d_call: -
v_call: TRBV5-1
cdr3_nt: TGCGCCAGCAGCCCCCCGGCGGCCCGAAACCGTAAGACTGAAGCTTTCTTT
cdr3_aa: CASSPPAARNRKTEAFF

clone_size: once
j_call: TRBJ1-2
d_call: TRBD1
v_call: TRBV29-1
cdr3_nt: TGCAGCACTTCTAGGACAGGGGGCTATGGCTACACCTTC
cdr3_aa: CSTSRTGGYGYTF

clone_size: -
j_call: TRBJ2-7
d_call: -
v_call: TRBV6-1
cdr3_nt: TGTGCCAGCAGTGAGGCCTGGGGGGACCCCTCCTACGAGCAGTACTTC
cdr3_aa: CASSEAWGDPSYEQYF

clone_size: -
j_call: TRBJ1-4
d_call: -
v_call: TRBV7-9
cdr3_nt: TGTGCCAGCAGCACAAGACAGATGGCTAATGAAAAACTGTTTTTT
cdr3_aa: CASSTRQMANEKLFF

clone_size: -
j_call: TRBJ1-5
d_call: TRBD1
v_call: TRBV5-6
cdr3_nt: TGTGCCAGCAGCTCCCGACAGGGCCTAACCATGTCTCAGCCCCAGCATTTT
cdr3_aa: CASSSRQGLTMSQPQHF

clone_size: -
j_call: TRBJ2-1
d_call: TRBD1
v_call: TRBV18
cdr3_nt: TGTGCCAGCTCACCACGGTTAGGGACAGTTTTGGATGAGCAGTTCTTC
cdr3_aa: CASSPRLGTVLDEQFF

clone_size: once
j_call: TRBJ1-1
d_call: TRBD1
v_call: TRBV5-1
cdr3_nt: TGCGCCAGCACTACCGGGACAGGGGGCACTGAAGCTTTCTTT
cdr3_aa: CASTTGTGGTEAFF

clone_size: -
j_call: TRBJ2-3
d_call: -
v_call: TRBV28
cdr3_nt: TGTGCCAGCACCTACAGCTCTTCCGACCATGAGACGCAGTATTTT
cdr3_aa: CASTYSSSDHETQYF

clone_size: once
j_call: TRBJ1-2
d_call: TRBD1
v_call: TRBV7-2
cdr3_nt: TGTGCCAGCAGACAAAGGACAGGGGGTGAAAGTAGCTACACCTTC
cdr3_aa: CASRQRTGGESSYTF

clone_size: -
j_call: TRBJ1-1
d_call: -
v_call: TRBV7-9
cdr3_nt: TGTGCCAGCAGCTTGACAGGTCAGAAGCCTGAGGGCACTGAAGCTTTCTTT
cdr3_aa: CASSLTGQKPEGTEAFF

clone_size: -
j_call: TRBJ2-2
d_call: -
v_call: TRBV7-2
cdr3_nt: TGTGCCAGCAGAGGGGGGAACACCGGGGAGCTGTTTTTT
cdr3_aa: CASRGGNTGELFF

clone_size: -
j_call: TRBJ1-4
d_call: -
v_call: TRBV12-3/TRBV12-4
cdr3_nt: TGTGCCAGCAGTTTCTCAGGGAATGAAAAACTGTTTTTT
cdr3_aa: CASSFSGNEKLFF

clone_size: -
j_call: TRBJ1-2
d_call: -
v_call: TRBV19
cdr3_nt: TGTGCCAGTAGTTTCGACAGCAACTATGGCTACACCTTC
cdr3_aa: CASSFDSNYGYTF

clone_size: -
j_call: TRBJ1-3
d_call: -
v_call: TRBV12-3/TRBV12-4
cdr3_nt: TGTGCCAGCAGTACCCCCGCGGGGACCATATATTTT
cdr3_aa: CASSTPAGTIYF

clone_size: -
j_call: TRBJ1-1
d_call: TRBD1
v_call: TRBV19
cdr3_nt: TGTGCCAGTAGTCACGGGGACAGGGGAAACACTGAAGCTTTCTTT
cdr3_aa: CASSHGDRGNTEAFF

clone_size: -
j_call: TRBJ2-7
d_call: -
v_call: TRBV19
cdr3_nt: TGTGCCAGTACCAATGGCGCGGGGCGATACGAGCAGTACTTC
cdr3_aa: CASTNGAGRYEQYF

clone_size: -
j_call: TRBJ2-5
d_call: -
v_call: TRBV4-2
cdr3_nt: TGTGCCAGCAGACAACAGGACAATCTCCAAGAGACCCAGTACTTC
cdr3_aa: CASRQQDNLQETQYF

clone_size: -
j_call: TRBJ1-1
d_call: -
v_call: TRBV5-4
cdr3_nt: TGTGCCAGCAGCCCCTCCAGAGGTTTGGACACTGAAGCTTTCTTT
cdr3_aa: CASSPSRGLDTEAFF

clone_size: many
j_call: TRBJ1-6
d_call: -
v_call: TRBV18
cdr3_nt: TGTGCCAGCTCACCACCAGGGCAGGGAAATTCACCCCTCCACTTT
cdr3_aa: CASSPPGQGNSPLHF

clone_size: -
j_call: TRBJ1-4
d_call: -
v_call: TRBV19
cdr3_nt: TGTGCCAGTAGTATATTTGGGAGGGCGGATGAAAAACTGTTTTTT
cdr3_aa: CASSIFGRADEKLFF

clone_size: -
j_call: TRBJ2-1
d_call: TRBD2
v_call: TRBV29-1
cdr3_nt: TGCAGCGTTTCCGGGGGGGCCAGTTATAATGAGCAGTTCTTC
cdr3_aa: CSVSGGASYNEQFF

clone_size: few
j_call: TRBJ2-7
d_call: TRBD2
v_call: TRBV4-2
cdr3_nt: TGTGCCAGCAGCCAAGTAACGGGAGGTACCTACGAGCAGTACTTC
cdr3_aa: CASSQVTGGTYEQYF

clone_size: -
j_call: TRBJ2-3
d_call: TRBD2
v_call: TRBV5-6
cdr3_nt: TGTGCCAGCAGCTTGGTAGCGGGGGGGATAGATACGCAGTATTTT
cdr3_aa: CASSLVAGGIDTQYF

clone_size: once
j_call: TRBJ2-4
d_call: TRBD1
v_call: TRBV6-4
cdr3_nt: TGTGCCAGCAGTGCCCGAACAGGGGACATTCAGTACTTC
cdr3_aa: CASSARTGDIQYF

clone_size: -
j_call: TRBJ1-1
d_call: -
v_call: TRBV7-9
cdr3_nt: TGTGCCAGCAGCTTAGCGGGTAGGAGGAACACTGAAGCTTTCTTT
cdr3_aa: CASSLAGRRNTEAFF

clone_size: -
j_call: TRBJ2-1
d_call: TRBD2
v_call: TRBV9
cdr3_nt: TGTGCCAGCAGCGTATTGGGCGGGGGAAGCTCCTACAATGAGCAGTTCTTC
cdr3_aa: CASSVLGGGSSYNEQFF

clone_size: few
j_call: TRBJ2-7
d_call: TRBD2
v_call: TRBV10-3
cdr3_nt: TGTGCCGCTCGACTAGCGGGGCAGAGTGAGCAGTACTTC
cdr3_aa: CAARLAGQSEQYF

clone_size: -
j_call: TRBJ1-6
d_call: -
v_call: TRBV7-3
cdr3_nt: TGTGCCAGCAGCTTAGTGTCGGTAAATTCACCCCTCCACTTT
cdr3_aa: CASSLVSVNSPLHF

clone_size: -
j_call: TRBJ2-3
d_call: -
v_call: TRBV25-1
cdr3_nt: TGTGCCAGCAGGGAGGGTAGGGTGGATACGCAGTATTTT
cdr3_aa: CASREGRVDTQYF

clone_size: -
j_call: TRBJ2-2
d_call: -
v_call: TRBV6-1
cdr3_nt: TGTGCCAGCAGTGGGCCGGGTCTGGCGATGGGCACCGGGGAGCTGTTTTTT
cdr3_aa: CASSGPGLAMGTGELFF

clone_size: -
j_call: TRBJ1-6
d_call: -
v_call: TRBV6-5
cdr3_nt: TGTGCCAGCAGGGTTGGGAGTTCACCCCTCCACTTT
cdr3_aa: CASRVGSSPLHF

clone_size: -
j_call: TRBJ1-1
d_call: -
v_call: TRBV30
cdr3_nt: TGTGCCTGGAGTGTACTTGACACTGAAGCTTTCTTT
cdr3_aa: CAWSVLDTEAFF

clone_size: -
j_call: TRBJ2-5
d_call: TRBD2
v_call: TRBV5-1
cdr3_nt: TGCGCCAGCAGCCCGGGACTAGCGTGGGGGGAGACCCAGTACTTC
cdr3_aa: CASSPGLAWGETQYF